This T cell receptor beta chain came from a study of T cell responses to AZD1222 COVID-19 vaccine. CDR3 length: 18 amino acids. Germline loops: CDR1 LNHDA, CDR2 SQIVND (reference sequence). V was pared by 2 bases and J by 3 bases, with 20 bases between. Study observations and caveats: Clonal diversity may have been underestimated, and the donors were mostly white British, with more females than males. Nearly half of spike-specific TCRs reportedly target variant regions that are unmutated in the B.1.351 and B.1.1.7 variants. It was only after the peak T cell response that any repertoires were sampled.

This clone appeared a single time. Its antigen is currently unknown. The table came from immunoSEQ multiplex PCR; TCRdb's copy has only in-frame clones and leaves some out. The sample contains over 140,000 clones, 92% of which appear only once. This chain joins TRBV19 and TRBJ1-5, with D tentatively TRBD1 (5 bases). The TCR originated in an adult in good health. Sequencing was performed on peripheral blood, taken on day 0 of AZD1222 vaccination. The CDR3: CASSINTLSQGVNQPQHF. In DNA form, the CDR3 reads TGTGCCAGTAGTATAAACACCCTCTCCCAGGGCGTCAATCAGCCCCAGCATTTT.